Listed here are 32 T cell receptor beta chains from one sample, sequenced in a study of tumor-infiltrating lymphocytes in primary liver carcinoma. Out of unsorted whole blood came the blood RNA, and germline DNA was extracted as well. The template, approximately 500 ng total RNA, yielded TCR beta cDNA made with a constant-region primer. Slightly modified ARM-PCR with three nested multiplex PCR rounds yielded TCR beta libraries. Two initial PCR rounds of approximately 10 cycles each paired TRBV1-TRBV30 forward primers with a C-beta reverse primer. TCRdb recomputed calls from the multiplex PCR reads with MiXCR, one row per CDR3 protein. The repertoire holds 300,000 to 400,000 distinct CDR3 sequences, with approximately 60% as singletons. Sample: peripheral blood. The source is a man aged 40-55 years with primary liver carcinoma and hepatitis B virus infection.

This clonotype was detected only a few times. The genes are TRBV6-5 and TRBJ1-5, with D perhaps matching TRBD1 (5 bases). V gave up 5 bases and J gave up 0 bases, with 20 bases separating them. The CDR3 contains 18 residues. CDR1 and CDR2 (germline): MNHEY, SVGAGI. The CDR3 bases are TGTGCCAGCAGTAACAGCCGGGGTATTAGGGGTAGCAATCAGCCCCAGCATTTT. Protein sequence: CASSNSRGIRGSNQPQHF.

As to this clonotype: A junction boundary mismatches the germline segment, possibly from a read error. V gene TRBV4-3 combines with J gene TRBJ2-1, with 9 bases identical to TRBD2. The germline gives CDR1 LGHNA, CDR2 YSLEER. This CDR3 region has 14 residues. The CDR3 loop is CASSQGGRDNGQFF. In nucleotides, the CDR3 is TGCGCCAGCAGCCAAGGCGGGAGGGACAATGGGCAGTTCTTC.

Comment on this clonotype: One end of the junction is discordant with germline, which a read error may explain. This rearrangement joins TRBV11-1 to TRBJ2-2, with TRBD2 as a possible D gene (5 bases). From germline, CDR1 is SGHAT and CDR2 FQDESV (reference sequence). This CDR3 region has 14 residues. CDR3 loop: CASILWGDTGEPFF. The CDR3 nucleotides are TGTGCCAGCATTTTATGGGGTGACACCGGGGAGCCGTTTTTT.

This clonotype has more than one count but fewer than ten. Here the CDR3 reads CASRIHRGDRQPQHF. In nucleotides, the CDR3 is TGTGCCAGCAGAATCCACAGGGGTGACCGTCAGCCCCAGCATTTT. The chain has TRBV6-5 and TRBJ1-5; 7 nucleotides agree with TRBD1. The CDR3 is 15 residues long. Germline V gene data show CDR1 as MNHEY and CDR2 as SVGAGI. Unmatched junction bases numbered 11, after V lost 6 bases and J lost 6 bases.

Details on this clonotype: This may arise from a read error, as a much more abundant clone is one base away. The chain links TRBV6-1 to TRBJ1-5; no clear D. Germline V gene lookup returns CDR1 MNHNS and CDR2 SASEGT. This CDR3 region has 13 residues. CDR3 region: CASKGSTNQPKHF. Written as DNA, the CDR3 is TGTGCCAGCAAGGGTAGCACCAATCAGCCCAAGCATTTT.

This clonotype was counted between two and nine times. This sequence joins TRBV5-4 and TRBJ2-3; 7 nucleotides align to TRBD2. Germline lookup yields CDR1 SGHNT and CDR2 YYREEE (reference sequence). Unmatched junction bases numbered 10, after V lost 5 bases and J lost 4 bases. The CDR3 is 15 residues long. The CDR3 loop is CASRTGGIGADTQYF. The CDR3 DNA reads TGTGCCAGCAGGACGGGAGGTATTGGAGCAGATACGCAGTATTTT. The full variable domain, completed using reference TRBV5-4 and TRBJ2-3, is ETGVTQSPTHLIKTRGQQVTLRCSSQSGHNTVSWYQQALGQGPQFIFQYYREEENGRGNFPPRFSGLQFPNYSSELNVNALELDDSALYLCASRTGGIGADTQYFGPGTRLTVL.

In the case of this clonotype: Mismatch with germline at one junction end may stem from a read error. The chain links TRBV14 to TRBJ2-1; 14 bases match TRBD2. CDR1 and CDR2 (germline): SGHDN, FVKESK. The CDR3 runs 14 residues. CDR3 residues: CASSRLAGGAEQSF. CDR3 DNA: TGTGCCAGCAGCCGACTAGCGGGAGGGGCTGAGCAGTCCTTC.

V gene TRBV4-3 combines with J gene TRBJ2-7; TRBD1 agrees at 8 bases. Germline loops: CDR1 LGHNA, CDR2 YSLEER. V shed 0 bases, J shed 9 bases, and the junction held 10 bases outside the gene matches. The CDR3 runs 15 residues. The CDR3 reads CASSQEGQVTYGQYF. As DNA, the CDR3 is TGCGCCAGCAGCCAAGAGGGACAGGTCACCTATGGGCAGTACTTC.

This clonotype was observed at least ten times. The rearrangement uses TRBV6-1 and TRBJ2-2, with D perhaps being TRBD1 or TRBD2 (6 bases each). The ends were cut back, 8 bases at V and 5 bases at J, with 15 bases in the middle. The CDR3 totals 14 residues. Per germline, CDR1 MNHNS and CDR2 SASEGT. The CDR3 DNA follows: TGTGCCAGCGGCGGGACAACCGTGACCGGGGAGCTGTTTTTT. It encodes CASGGTTVTGELFF.

About this clonotype itself: At one boundary the junction diverges from the germline segment, which might be a read error. V is TRBV7-9 and J is TRBJ2-1; D gene ambiguous. CDR1 is SEHNR, CDR2 FQNEAQ, per germline (reference sequence). The CDR3 loop spans 16 amino acids. For the CDR3, the DNA is TGTACCAGCAGCTTAGAGGTAGGGCCCGGCTTTAATGAGCAGTTCTTC. Translation gives CTSSLEVGPGFNEQFF. The full variable domain, with the rest looked up from reference TRBV7-9 and TRBJ2-1, is DTGVSQNPRHKITKRGQNVTFRCDPISEHNRLYWYRQTLGQGPEFLTYFQNEAQLEKSRLLSDRFSAERPKGSFSTLEIQRTEQGDSAMYLCTSSLEVGPGFNEQFFGPGTRLTVL.

To note about this clonotype: A much bigger clone sits one base away, suggesting this may be a read error. The chain has TRBV11-3 and TRBJ2-1; D remains unclear. Germline V gene data show CDR1 as SGHNT and CDR2 as YENEEA. Trimming removed 1 base from V and 9 bases from J, with 16 bases in between. The CDR3 has 15 amino acids. The CDR3: CASSLGQDSGREQFF. The CDR3 DNA follows: TGTGCCAGCAGCTTAGGTCAGGATAGTGGGCGTGAGCAGTTCTTC.

Points on this clonotype: An end of the junction does not agree with germline; a read error may underlie this. The chain joins TRBV12-3 or TRBV12-4 to TRBJ2-1, with D uncertain. The CDR3 is 11 residues long. CDR3: CASSSYNEQLF. CDR3 in DNA: TGTGCCAGCAGTTCGTACAATGAGCAGCTCTTC.

This clonotype turned up a few times. The CDR3, as DNA: TGTGCCAGCAGCCAAGATCCTAGGACAGGGACTTTAGGCGGAGCCAAAAACATTCAGTACTTC. Protein sequence: CASSQDPRTGTLGGAKNIQYF. This chain joins TRBV4-2 and TRBJ2-4; 8 nucleotides match TRBD1. The CDR3 contains 21 residues. Looked up from germline, CDR1 is LGHNA and CDR2 is YNFKEQ. The trim removed 0 bases at V and 0 bases at J, leaving 16 bases unmatched.

The chain is built from TRBV12-3 or TRBV12-4 and TRBJ2-3; D is unclear. This CDR3 region has 13 residues. V lost 3 bases and J lost 2, with 6 bases in between. This CDR3 is CASSFRATDTQYF. CDR3 DNA sequence: TGTGCCAGCAGTTTTAGAGCCACAGATACGCAGTATTTT.

In regard to this clonotype: A read error may account for a junction end that differs from germline. This chain links TRBV29-1 with TRBJ2-1; D not certain. Germline V gene data show CDR1 as SQVTM and CDR2 as ANQGSEA. CDR3 size: 12 residues. CDR3 nucleotides: TGCAGCGTTATAATGGGTTACAATGAGCAGCTCTTC. It encodes CSVIMGYNEQLF.

Comments on this clonotype: Since a much larger clone is just one base distant, this may be a read error. The chain combines TRBV4-1 with TRBJ2-1; TRBD2 matches 11 bases. V shed 1 base, J shed 8 bases, and the junction held 10 bases outside the gene matches. The CDR3 is made up of 17 amino acids. Germline values: CDR1 MGHRA, CDR2 YSYEKL. The CDR3 nucleotides are TGCGCCAGCAGCCAAGCTAGCCTAGCGGGAGGAAGGGATGAGCAGTTCTTC. This encodes CASSQASLAGGRDEQFF.

With respect to this clonotype: Germline and junction disagree at one end, which may indicate a read error. The chain couples TRBV4-3 to TRBJ2-3; TRBD2 matches 9 bases. This CDR3 region has 16 residues. Germline CDR1 reads LGHNA; CDR2 reads YSLEER. The CDR3 DNA follows: TGCGCCAGCAGCCAAGGCGGGGGGGACTCCACAGATACGCGGTATTTT. Amino acid sequence: CASSQGGGDSTDTRYF.

Comment on this clonotype: The conserved closing phenylalanine or tryptophan is absent in this CDR3, likely reflecting a read error. The DNA is omitted, as the CDR3 cannot be located on it reliably, and the CDR3 follows TCRdb's listing. The chain links TRBV29-1 to TRBJ2-1; the DNA was not compared with TRBD2, the D call given in the table. The CDR3 is 17 residues long, counting both termini. Germline V gene lookup returns CDR1 SQVTM and CDR2 ANQGSEA. Here the CDR3 reads CSVEGRGLAEIYNEQFL.

In this sample, this clonotype turned up a few times. The chain links TRBV10-3 to TRBJ1-1; TRBD1 agrees at 10 bases. With V trimmed by 6 bases and J by 7 bases, 14 bases remained unmatched. CDR1 ENHRY and CDR2 SYGVKD come from the germline V gene. This CDR3 spans 16 amino acids. CDR3 sequence (DNA): TGTGCCATCAGCTCGGGCACAAGACAGGGGGCGAGTGAAGCTTTCTTT. It yields the protein CAISSGTRQGASEAFF.

This chain links TRBV11-2 with TRBJ2-1; 9 positions match TRBD2. Germline lookup yields CDR1 SGHAT and CDR2 FQNNGV. The CDR3 is made up of 17 amino acids. V was clipped by 6 bases and J by 2 bases; unmatched bases: 11. CDR3 region: CASRWASGTTPYNEQFF. In DNA form, the CDR3 reads TGTGCCAGCAGGTGGGCTAGCGGGACTACGCCCTACAATGAGCAGTTCTTC.

On this clonotype: This clone may be a read error of a much larger clone one base away. J is TRBJ2-2 and V is TRBV6-1; 12 bases fit TRBD2. From germline, CDR1 is MNHNS and CDR2 SASEGT. CDR3 size: 16 residues. In nucleotides, the CDR3 is TGTACCAGCAGTCAGGGACTAGCGGGTAACACCGGGGAGCTGTTTTTT. Translated, it gives CTSSQGLAGNTGELFF.

In regard to this clonotype: One end of the junction fails to match germline, which may point to a read error. This chain links TRBV6-2 or TRBV6-3 with TRBJ2-3, with TRBD2 matching over 11 bases. CDR1 and CDR2 from the germline V gene are MNHEY and SVGEGT. This CDR3 has 14 residues. CDR3 nucleotide sequence: TGTGTCAGCACCGTAGCGGGAGGGACAGATACGCAGTATTTT. Encoded protein: CVSTVAGGTDTQYF.

This clonotype appeared once. The chain couples TRBV5-4 to TRBJ2-7, with D perhaps matching TRBD1 (6 bases). The CDR3 spans 14 residues. The V gene lost 2 bases and the J gene lost 2 bases, with 11 bases spanning the gap. Germline lookup yields CDR1 SGHNT and CDR2 YYREEE (reference sequence). The CDR3 DNA reads as TGTGCCAGCAGCTTAGGACAGAGGGCCTACGAGCAGTACTTC. This sequence encodes CASSLGQRAYEQYF.

This clonotype was seen at least ten times. The genes are TRBV12-3 or TRBV12-4 and TRBJ2-3, with 7 nucleotides matching TRBD2. With 8 bases clipped from V and 2 bases from J, the junction kept 4 bases outside the gene matches. This CDR3 contains 13 residues. CDR3 sequence: CASGREFTDTQYF. In nucleotides, the CDR3 is TGTGCCAGCGGGCGGGAGTTCACAGATACGCAGTATTTT.

Many counts were recorded for this clonotype. The chain is built from TRBV11-3 and TRBJ2-7; TRBD2 aligns across 8 bases. Germline V gene sequence: CDR1 SGHNT, CDR2 YENEEA. V shed 1 base and J 6 bases; nucleotides not matched to a gene: 2. The CDR3 consists of 13 residues. The CDR3 sequence: CASSLVAGGEQYF. As DNA, the CDR3 is TGTGCCAGCAGCTTAGTGGCGGGAGGCGAGCAGTACTTC. Looking up the rest from reference TRBV11-3 and TRBJ2-7 gives the full variable domain: EAGVVQSPRYKIIEKKQPVAFWCNPISGHNTLYWYLQNLGQGPELLIRYENEEAVDDSQLPKDRFSAERLKGVDSTLKIQPAELGDSAVYLCASSLVAGGEQYFGPGTRLTVT.

The genes are TRBV6-5 and TRBJ2-5; the D is unclear. The V and J ends lost 9 bases and 3 bases respectively, with 14 bases between them. The CDR3 contains 13 residues. Germline V gene sequence: CDR1 MNHEY, CDR2 SVGAGI. Here the CDR3 reads CASSHWAEETQYF. The CDR3 DNA reads as TGTGCCAGTAGCCACTGGGCAGAAGAGACCCAGTACTTC.

This clonotype was seen a few times. The rearrangement joins TRBV28 to TRBJ2-1, with 14 bases matching TRBD2. The CDR3 runs 14 residues. After removal of 7 bases from V and 7 bases from J, the junction contained 3 bases not matched to a gene. Per the germline V gene, CDR1 is MDHEN and CDR2 is SYDVKM. The CDR3 protein is CASTGTSGGNEQFF. The CDR3 nucleotides read TGTGCCAGCACAGGGACTAGCGGGGGAAATGAGCAGTTCTTC.

This clonotype was counted once. An end of the junction does not agree with germline; a read error may underlie this. V and J are TRBV7-3 and TRBJ1-6; unclear D gene. CDR1 and CDR2 (germline): SGHTA, FQGTGA. The CDR3 spans 13 residues. CDR3: CACSLKTGSPLHF. Here the CDR3 DNA reads TGTGCCTGCAGCTTAAAGACGGGTTCACCCCTCCACTTT.

Remarks on this clonotype: Mismatch with germline at one junction end may stem from a read error. V usage is TRBV11-2 and J usage is TRBJ2-1; a weak D match, TRBD2 (6 bases). Looked up from germline, CDR1 is SGHAT and CDR2 is FQNNGV. The CDR3 runs 14 residues. The CDR3 here is CASNLDSGLNEQFF. In nucleotides, the CDR3 is TGTGCCAGCAACTTAGATAGCGGTCTCAATGAGCAGTTCTTC.

This clonotype appeared once. An end of the junction does not agree with germline; a read error may underlie this. The chain recombines TRBV5-4 with TRBJ2-1; TRBD2 matches at 13 bases. The germline CDR1 and CDR2 sequences are SGHNT and YYREEE (reference sequence). CDR3 length: 16 residues. The CDR3 loop reads CASSSGLAGVNNEQLF. CDR3 nucleotide sequence: TGTGCCAGCAGCTCTGGACTAGCGGGAGTAAACAATGAGCAGCTCTTC. Using reference TRBV5-4 and TRBJ2-1 for the parts outside the CDR3, the full variable domain is ETGVTQSPTHLIKTRGQQVTLRCSSQSGHNTVSWYQQALGQGPQFIFQYYREEENGRGNFPPRFSGLQFPNYSSELNVNALELDDSALYLCASSSGLAGVNNEQLFGPGTRLTVL.

The V call is TRBV5-1, the J call TRBJ2-2; TRBD2 matches at 7 bases. V shed 0 bases and J 2 bases; nucleotides not matched to a gene: 4. Germline V gene sequence: CDR1 SGHRS, CDR2 YFSETQ. This CDR3 has 16 residues. Here the CDR3 reads CASSLGGAGNTGELFF. CDR3 coding DNA: TGCGCCAGCAGCTTGGGCGGAGCGGGAAACACCGGGGAGCTGTTTTTT.

For this clonotype: A read error may explain this, as a much larger clone is one base away. This chain joins TRBV4-3 and TRBJ1-2, with D possibly TRBD1 on 5 matching bases. V gave up 0 bases and J gave up 3 bases, with 17 bases separating them. CDR3 length: 17 amino acids. Germline V gives CDR1 LGHNA, CDR2 YSLEER. The CDR3 DNA sequence: TGCGCCAGCAGCCAAGATACCCGCAGGGTGCTTGACTATGGCTACACCTTC. Residues: CASSQDTRRVLDYGYTF.